One and the same sample provided the 16 T cell receptor beta chains below, sequenced in a study of T-cell memory formation after mild COVID-19. Each CDR3 protein gets one entry after TCRdb re-called the 5' RACE reads with MiXCR. The table lists 280,000 or so distinct CDR3 sequences, more than 15% of them singletons, with around 23% in the top ten. Source material: PBMCs or a T cell subset sorted from them (not recorded which). Receptor source: a man younger than 30 who had mild COVID-19 (a few samples of this study predate the infection). Cell type and time point are not known.

The V call is TRBV28, the J call TRBJ1-1, with 7 bases lining up with TRBD1. The CDR3 sequence is 12 residues long. Germline V gives CDR1 MDHEN, CDR2 SYDVKM. J lost 9 bases, V lost 5 bases, and 6 bases had no gene match. The chain's CDR3 is CASSLRQGKAFF. CDR3 nucleotide sequence: TGTGCCAGCAGTCTTAGACAGGGCAAAGCTTTCTTT. Supplemented by reference TRBV28 and TRBJ1-1, the full variable domain reads DVKVTQSSRYLVKRTGEKVFLECVQDMDHENMFWYRQDPGLGLRLIYFSYDVKMKEKGDIPEGYSVSREKKERFSLILESASTNQTSMYLCASSLRQGKAFFGQGTRLTVV.

The chain has TRBV24-1 and TRBJ2-1, with TRBD2 identical over 15 bases. V lost 3 bases and J lost 7; bases outside the gene matches: 3. The CDR3 is 16 amino acids. Germline values: CDR1 KGHDR, CDR2 SFDVKD. The CDR3 nucleotides read TGTGCCACCAGTGATGGACTAGCGGGGGGGCGAAATGAGCAGTTCTTC. This encodes CATSDGLAGGRNEQFF.

J is TRBJ1-2 and V is TRBV24-1; perhaps TRBD1 as D (5 bases). The germline V gene encodes CDR1 KGHDR and CDR2 SFDVKD. The CDR3 totals 14 residues. V was clipped by 4 bases and J by 4 bases, with 12 bases between them. CDR3 DNA: TGTGCCACCAGTGACTGGACAACTTCCTATGGCTACACCTTC. Translating gives CATSDWTTSYGYTF.

The chain links TRBV4-1 to TRBJ2-1, with TRBD1 matching 10 bases. CDR1 and CDR2 (germline): MGHRA, YSYEKL. This CDR3 spans 15 amino acids. After removal of 1 base from V and 10 bases from J, the junction contained 7 bases not matched to a gene. CDR3 in DNA: TGCGCCAGCAGCCAAGGGGACAGGGGCGCAGCCGAGCAGTTCTTC. Its protein product is CASSQGDRGAAEQFF.

This clonotype was picked up a small number of times. V gene TRBV6-5 combines with J gene TRBJ1-6; TRBD1 matches 9 bases. J lost 10 bases, V lost 8 bases, and 9 bases had no gene match. Germline assignment: CDR1 MNHEY and CDR2 SVGAGI. The CDR3 is 14 residues long. CDR3 nucleotides: TGTGCCAGCGGTACCGGGACAGGGATGTCACCCCTCCACTTT. It is translated as CASGTGTGMSPLHF.

This clonotype was picked up a small number of times. This sequence joins TRBV10-3 and TRBJ2-7; D is undetermined. CDR3 length: 13 residues. The V end lost 3 bases, the J end lost 6 bases, and 12 bases lay between the germline ends. Germline V lookup: CDR1 ENHRY, CDR2 SYGVKD. CDR3 amino acids: CAISDHQLLEQYV. The CDR3 nucleotides read TGTGCCATCAGTGACCATCAACTTCTCGAGCAGTACGTC.

The sample holds a few counts of this clonotype. The chain combines TRBV11-1 with TRBJ2-7, with 13 nucleotides matching TRBD2. The trim removed 5 bases at V and 5 bases at J, leaving 9 bases unmatched. The CDR3 runs 16 residues. CDR1 and CDR2 (germline): SGHAT, FQDESV (reference sequence). CDR3 amino acids: CASSAWTSGGPDEQYF. CDR3 DNA: TGTGCCAGCAGCGCCTGGACTAGCGGGGGTCCGGACGAGCAGTACTTC.

This chain uses TRBV12-3 or TRBV12-4 with TRBJ2-2; D is unclear. The CDR3 extends over 15 amino acids. V was shortened by 5 bases and J by 3 bases, with 13 bases between the two germline ends. CDR3 nucleotide sequence: TGTGCCAGCAGTATCAGCGCCGGGTACACCGGGGAGCTGTTTTTT. Protein: CASSISAGYTGELFF.

V and J are TRBV5-5 and TRBJ1-1, with 7 bases lining up with TRBD1. Germline V CDR1 and CDR2: SGHKS, YYEKEE (reference sequence). The CDR3 contains 14 residues. J lost 1 base, V lost 3 bases, and 3 bases had no gene match. The CDR3: CASSWGQQNTEAFF. CDR3 DNA sequence: TGTGCCAGCAGCTGGGGACAGCAGAACACTGAAGCTTTCTTT. The full variable domain, rest sourced from reference TRBV5-5 and TRBJ1-1, is DAGVTQSPTHLIKTRGQQVTLRCSPISGHKSVSWYQQVLGQGPQFIFQYYEKEERGRGNFPDRFSARQFPNYSSELNVNALLLGDSALYLCASSWGQQNTEAFFGQGTRLTVV.

This clonotype was picked up a small number of times. CDR3 region: CASSWTASYEQYF. The CDR3 DNA sequence: TGCGCCAGCAGCTGGACGGCCTCCTACGAGCAGTACTTC. The rearrangement links TRBV5-1 to TRBJ2-7; no clear D. Germline CDR1 is SGHRS and CDR2 is YFSETQ. The CDR3 is 13 residues long. V lost 3 bases and J lost 0, with 7 bases in between.

This chain uses TRBV6-2 or TRBV6-3 with TRBJ2-3, with 9 bases identical to TRBD1. The germline V gene has CDR1 MNHEY and CDR2 SVGEGT. The J segment lost 0 bases and the V segment lost 4 bases, leaving 8 bases of the junction unmatched. The CDR3 sequence is 17 residues long. CDR3 DNA: TGTGCCAGCAGTTTCCCCGGACAGGGGTATAGCACAGATACGCAGTATTTT. It specifies CASSFPGQGYSTDTQYF.

This clonotype was observed at least ten times. The gene calls are TRBV3-1 and TRBJ2-7, with a possible D match to TRBD1 (6 bases). The CDR3 covers 13 residues. The V gene lost 4 bases and the J gene lost 11 bases, with 18 bases spanning the gap. The germline gives CDR1 LGHDT, CDR2 YNNKEL (reference sequence). The CDR3 bases are TGTGCCAGCAGCCCTACTCCGACAGGTATAAAGTACTTC. Its translation is CASSPTPTGIKYF.

This clonotype came up a few times. The V gene is TRBV4-3, the J gene TRBJ2-2; D gene uncertain. In germline, CDR1 is LGHNA, CDR2 YSLEER. V lost 0 bases, J lost 8 bases, and 10 bases lay in between. This CDR3 is 14 amino acids long. The CDR3 loop is CASSQEISRGELFF. DNA for the CDR3: TGCGCCAGCAGCCAAGAGATCAGTCGAGGGGAGCTGTTTTTT.

V gene TRBV23-1 combines with J gene TRBJ1-2, with D possibly being TRBD1 (5 bases). TRBV23-1 is noted as an ORF with a role that remains uncertain. Trimming took off 7 bases at V and 3 bases at J, with 12 bases between the two ends. CDR3 size: 13 residues. The CDR3 region is CASKLGPYYGYTF. CDR3 sequence (DNA): TGCGCCAGCAAGTTGGGGCCTTACTATGGCTACACCTTC.

The chain couples TRBV7-9 to TRBJ1-2; no firm D call. Germline V gene sequence: CDR1 SEHNR, CDR2 FQNEAQ (reference sequence). Trimming pared 5 bases from V and 2 bases from J, leaving 24 bases between. This CDR3 is built from 18 residues. The CDR3 DNA reads as TGTGCCAGCAGCCTGAACATCGGGCTCCCTGGAGTCAACTATGGCTACACCTTC. Protein sequence: CASSLNIGLPGVNYGYTF.

In its sample, this clonotype was seen a few times. J is TRBJ1-1 and V is TRBV5-1, with 11 nucleotides matching TRBD1. With V trimmed by 6 bases and J by 8 bases, 15 bases remained unmatched. CDR3 length: 16 amino acids. The germline CDR1 and CDR2 sequences are SGHRS and YFSETQ. CDR3 region: CASTRTGGQGSSEAFF. CDR3 in DNA: TGCGCCAGCACCCGGACAGGGGGCCAAGGAAGCTCAGAAGCTTTCTTT.